This T cell receptor beta chain appears in the sequencing data of a study of blood T cell repertoires in COVID-19. Whole-study context: Sites across the United States, Italy and Spain contributed samples from acute and convalescent COVID-19. T cells, B-cell-depleted T cells, or PBMCs provided the cDNA or gDNA that served as material.

CDR1 is SGHNT and CDR2 is YYREEE in the germline V gene (reference sequence). This CDR3 region has 16 residues. V lost 4 bases to trimming and J lost 0 bases, with 11 bases between them. The protocol was immunoSEQ multiplex PCR, while the TCRdb copy is restricted to in-frame clones and leaves out a portion. The sample lists approximately 300,000 clones; 85% were seen once. Participants' reported clinical history set cohort assignment. Exposed study participants had met a COVID-19 case within 2 weeks before entry. The J gene is TRBJ1-6, the V gene TRBV5-4; unclear D gene. The sequence came from a woman aged 30 to 39 who had been exposed to COVID-19. The material sequenced was PBMCs or T cells enriched from blood (not recorded which). The CDR3 loop reads CASSELVSSYNSPLHF. DNA of the CDR3: TGTGCCAGCAGCGAGCTAGTTAGCTCCTATAATTCACCCCTCCACTTT.